This passage covers 31 T cell receptor beta chains from one sample sequenced in a study of blood T cell repertoires in COVID-19. Using immunoSEQ multiplex PCR, the repertoire was profiled, and TCRdb retains in-frame clones only, with some absent. Of approximately 160,000 clones in the sample, 75% to 90% were seen once. The source material was peripheral blood. The source is a woman in her fifties or sixties with acute or convalescent COVID-19.

The gene calls are TRBV3-1 (or the pseudogene TRBV3-2) and TRBJ2-3, with 13 bases aligning to TRBD2. The CDR3 covers 19 residues. V lost 4 bases and J lost 0; bases outside the gene matches: 10. Germline CDR1 reads LGHDT; CDR2 reads YNNKEL (reference sequence). CDR3 coding DNA: TGTGCCAGCAGCCCCCCTCTAGGACTAGCGGGGGAGAGCACAGATACGCAGTATTTT. Translation: CASSPPLGLAGESTDTQYF.

A few counts support this clone. This sequence joins TRBV28 and TRBJ1-5; maybe TRBD1 (6 bases). Germline assignment: CDR1 MDHEN and CDR2 SYDVKM. V was pared by 6 bases and J by 11 bases, with 20 bases between. CDR3 length: 14 amino acids. CDR3 nucleotides: TGTGCCAGCAGGGAAAACAGGGAATTAGGAGCCCAGCATTTT. The encoded protein is CASRENRELGAQHF.

Note on this clone: Sequence at one end of the junction differs from germline and may be a read error. The V and J genes are TRBV7-7 and TRBJ2-2, with 9 nucleotides matching TRBD1. The CDR3 is made up of 15 amino acids. The germline V gene has CDR1 SSHAT and CDR2 FNYEAQ (reference sequence). Here the CDR3 reads CASRRTGANTGELFF. CDR3 bases: TGTGCTAGCAGGAGGACAGGGGCGAACACCGGGGAGCTGTTTTTT.

V gene TRBV20-1 combines with J gene TRBJ1-2; unclear D gene. The CDR3 length is 11 residues. Germline values: CDR1 DFQATT, CDR2 SNEGSKA (reference sequence). V was clipped by 2 bases and J by 4 bases, with 5 bases between them. The CDR3 spells CSARSSYGYTF. CDR3 coding DNA: TGCAGTGCTAGAAGCTCCTATGGCTACACCTTC.

This clone was seen just once. The chain recombines TRBV4-3 with TRBJ2-1, with TRBD2 identical over 11 bases. The CDR3 spans 17 residues. Germline trimming cut 4 bases from V and 4 bases from J; bases unmatched to any gene: 9. From germline, CDR1 is LGHNA and CDR2 YSLEER. The DNA for the CDR3 is TGCGCCAGCAGCCGCAGTGCTACTAGCGGGGGATACAATGAGCAGTTCTTC. The encoded protein is CASSRSATSGGYNEQFF.

The V call is TRBV11-2, the J call TRBJ2-5; TRBD1 matches at 8 bases. CDR1 is SGHAT, CDR2 FQNNGV, per germline. The junction had 4 bases not matched to a gene; V was cut back by 0 bases and J by 4 bases. The CDR3 contains 15 residues. Here the CDR3 reads CASSLDQGAVETQYF. The CDR3 nucleotides read TGTGCCAGCAGCTTAGATCAGGGGGCGGTAGAGACCCAGTACTTC.

The chain uses TRBV19 and TRBJ1-1; the D is unclear. CDR1 LNHDA and CDR2 SQIVND come from the germline V gene (reference sequence). The CDR3 is made up of 13 amino acids. V lost 4 bases and J 1 base, leaving 7 bases between the germline ends. CDR3 in DNA: TGTGCCAGTAGTAGGGAGAGGAACACTGAAGCTTTCTTT. Translation: CASSRERNTEAFF.

The V call is TRBV27, the J call TRBJ2-3; D remains ambiguous. V shed 4 bases and J shed 2 bases, with 13 bases lying between them. This CDR3 is 15 amino acids long. Germline CDR1 is MNHEY and CDR2 is SMNVEV (reference sequence). CDR3 DNA: TGTGCCAGCAGTTCCCTCTTAGCCTTCACAGATACGCAGTATTTT. Translating it yields CASSSLLAFTDTQYF.

The genes are TRBV5-1 and TRBJ1-2; 9 bases are shared with TRBD1. Germline V gene data show CDR1 as SGHRS and CDR2 as YFSETQ. With V trimmed by 5 bases and J by 0 bases, 8 bases remained unmatched. This CDR3 spans 16 amino acids. The CDR3 DNA sequence: TGCGCCAGCAGTGAAACAGGGGGCCCCTCTAACTATGGCTACACCTTC. The encoded protein is CASSETGGPSNYGYTF.

The chain is built from TRBV21-1 and TRBJ2-7; the table's D call of TRBD1 was not tested on the DNA. TRBV21-1 is designated a pseudogene. The CDR3 consists of 14 residues. CDR3 nucleotide sequence: TGTGCCAGCAGCAAAAGACAGGGGTCCTACGAGCAGTACTTC. It specifies CASSKRQGSYEQYF.

This clone has just one count. The chain couples TRBV5-6 to TRBJ1-3, with D tentatively TRBD1 (5 bases). The CDR3 spans 15 residues. CDR1 is SGHDT, CDR2 YYEEEE, per germline. Trimming removed 3 bases at V and 4 bases at J, with 14 bases between. The CDR3 region has the DNA TGTGCCAGCAGCTCGGAGACAGCGGGCGGAAACACCATATATTTT. It translates to CASSSETAGGNTIYF.

Comment on this clone: The sample contains more than one DNA sequence encoding this CDR3. The CDR3 DNA reads as TGTGCCAGCAGCCAACGACAGGGGCCCTACGAGCAGTACTTC. Residues: CASSQRQGPYEQYF. The V gene is TRBV3-1 (or the pseudogene TRBV3-2), the J gene TRBJ2-7; 8 bases map to TRBD1. CDR1 LGHDT and CDR2 YNNKEL come from the germline V gene (reference sequence). With V trimmed by 2 bases and J by 2 bases, 2 bases remained unmatched. The CDR3 totals 14 residues.

A few counts support this clone. The genes are TRBV7-9 and TRBJ1-1; 7 nucleotides agree with TRBD1. V lost 2 bases to trimming and J lost 12 bases; unmatched junction nucleotides: 12. Germline-derived CDR1 and CDR2 are SEHNR and FQNEAQ (reference sequence). The CDR3 covers 14 residues. The CDR3 protein is CASSLSSEGAHSFF. The CDR3 DNA is TGTGCCAGCAGCTTATCATCGGAGGGGGCTCACTCTTTCTTT.

The rearrangement links TRBV18 to TRBJ2-3; 9 positions agree with TRBD2. The CDR3 spans 15 residues. V trimming: 0 bases; J trimming: 6 bases; junction bases outside the gene matches: 4. The V gene's germline CDR1 is KGHSH and CDR2 LQKENI. This chain's CDR3 is CASSPPLAGWDTQYF. CDR3 nucleotides: TGTGCCAGCTCACCACCGCTAGCGGGGTGGGATACGCAGTATTTT.

The chain joins TRBV3-1 (or the pseudogene TRBV3-2) to TRBJ1-1; 7 bases fit TRBD1. The CDR3 length is 12 residues. CDR1 and CDR2 (germline): LGHDT, YNNKEL (reference sequence). V trimming: 1 base; J trimming: 11 bases; junction bases outside the gene matches: 4. The DNA of the CDR3 is TGTGCCAGCAGCCAAGGAGGGGGCGCGGCTTTCTTT. This gives the protein CASSQGGGAAFF.

This chain uses TRBV10-1 with TRBJ2-2, with D possibly matching TRBD1 (6 bases). This CDR3 is 14 amino acids long. V was trimmed by 3 bases and J by 5 bases, leaving 10 bases between them. Germline CDR1 reads WNHNN; CDR2 reads SYGVQD (reference sequence). CDR3 region: CASSDLGATGELFF. In DNA, the CDR3 is TGCGCCAGCAGTGATTTGGGGGCTACCGGGGAGCTGTTTTTT.

The chain is built from TRBV3-1 (or the pseudogene TRBV3-2) and TRBJ1-3; possible D gene TRBD1, 6 bases. V dropped 0 bases and J dropped 4 bases, with 10 bases sitting between them. The CDR3 totals 15 residues. Per germline, CDR1 LGHDT and CDR2 YNNKEL (reference sequence). The CDR3 bases are TGTGCCAGCAGCCAAGAAGGCAGGGGAGGAAACACCATATATTTT. This translates into CASSQEGRGGNTIYF.

This clone was detected only a few times. The chain links TRBV28 to TRBJ1-2; TRBD1 is a possible D gene (5 bases). The CDR3 extends over 12 amino acids. The V gene's germline CDR1 is MDHEN and CDR2 SYDVKM. V was cut by 6 bases and J by 5 bases, with 10 bases left in between. The CDR3 region is CASSVQGYGYTF. The CDR3, as DNA: TGTGCCAGCAGCGTCCAGGGTTATGGCTACACCTTC.

This clone was counted a single time. The V and J genes are TRBV3-1 (or the pseudogene TRBV3-2) and TRBJ2-3, with TRBD1 matching 8 bases. The germline V gene has CDR1 LGHDT and CDR2 YNNKEL (reference sequence). V dropped 3 bases and J dropped 2; count of bases not matched to a gene: 7. The CDR3 loop spans 16 amino acids. CDR3: CASSQRDRSPTDTQYF. The CDR3 DNA reads as TGTGCCAGCAGCCAGCGGGACAGGAGCCCCACAGATACGCAGTATTTT.

V and J are TRBV27 and TRBJ1-2; perhaps TRBD1 as D (6 bases). Trimming took off 4 bases at V and 3 bases at J, with 9 bases between the two ends. The germline V gene has CDR1 MNHEY and CDR2 SMNVEV (reference sequence). The CDR3 covers 13 residues. The chain's CDR3 is CASSYRDDYGYTF. The CDR3 nucleotides read TGTGCCAGCAGTTACAGGGACGACTATGGCTACACCTTC.

The genes are TRBV2 and TRBJ2-2; D not certain. Germline CDR1 is SNHLY and CDR2 is FYNNEI. CDR3 size: 13 residues. V gave up 7 bases and J gave up 7 bases, with 13 bases separating them. This chain's CDR3 is CASKTRTVGELFF. The CDR3 DNA reads as TGTGCCAGCAAAACGAGAACGGTCGGGGAGCTGTTTTTT.

The gene calls are TRBV7-9 and TRBJ2-3, with D perhaps TRBD1 (5 bases). Trimming took off 2 bases at V and 0 bases at J, with 18 bases between the two ends. The CDR3 consists of 18 residues. Per germline, CDR1 SEHNR and CDR2 FQNEAQ (reference sequence). For the CDR3, the DNA is TGTGCCAGCAGCTTAAGGGGAAGGAGTAGGTCTAGCACAGATACGCAGTATTTT. It codes for CASSLRGRSRSSTDTQYF. The full variable domain, completed using reference TRBV7-9 and TRBJ2-3, is DTGVSQNPRHKITKRGQNVTFRCDPISEHNRLYWYRQTLGQGPEFLTYFQNEAQLEKSRLLSDRFSAERPKGSFSTLEIQRTEQGDSAMYLCASSLRGRSRSSTDTQYFGPGTRLTVL.

In this sample, this clone turned up a few times. The V gene is TRBV18, the J gene TRBJ2-1; 9 nucleotides match TRBD1. J was trimmed by 5 bases and V by 6 bases; bases with no gene match: 8. Per germline, CDR1 KGHSH and CDR2 LQKENI. The CDR3 length is 15 residues. CDR3 protein: CASSSTGGFNNEQFF. The CDR3 DNA reads TGTGCCAGCTCTTCGACAGGGGGGTTTAACAATGAGCAGTTCTTC.

The chain uses TRBV6-5 and TRBJ1-3, with D perhaps TRBD1 (6 bases). Germline assignment: CDR1 MNHEY and CDR2 SVGAGI. The CDR3 is made up of 15 amino acids. V was pared by 5 bases and J by 0 bases, with 11 bases between. CDR3 coding DNA: TGTGCCAGCAGTATCGACAGGAGCTCTGGAAACACCATATATTTT. As protein: CASSIDRSSGNTIYF.

This sequence joins TRBV7-2 and TRBJ2-1; a possible D gene is TRBD1 (5 bases). The CDR3 loop spans 15 amino acids. Germline V lookup: CDR1 SGHTA, CDR2 FQGNSA. V was trimmed by 5 bases and J by 1 base, leaving 12 bases between them. CDR3 DNA sequence: TGTGCCAGCAGCCCGATGCAGGGTTCCTACAATGAGCAGTTCTTC. Its translation is CASSPMQGSYNEQFF.

The chain carries TRBV7-6 and TRBJ2-5, with a tentative D call TRBD2 (7 bases). The V end lost 1 base, the J end lost 4 bases, and 22 bases lay between the germline ends. CDR3 size: 18 residues. The germline V gene encodes CDR1 SGHVS and CDR2 FNYEAQ. The CDR3 loop is CASSLGPSGGRRAETQYF. CDR3 DNA sequence: TGTGCCAGCAGCTTAGGCCCATCCGGGGGGCGCCGAGCAGAGACCCAGTACTTC.

The table lists this clone with a few counts. This chain connects TRBV21-1 to TRBJ2-2; the table calls TRBD2, which could not be checked here. TRBV21-1 is labeled a pseudogene. The CDR3 is made up of 15 amino acids. The CDR3 coding sequence is TGTGCCAGCAACCGGCCGGGACTAGGCACCGGGGAGCTGTTTTTT. Translating it yields CASNRPGLGTGELFF.

The rearrangement joins TRBV6-5 to TRBJ2-7; 8 bases line up with TRBD1. The ends lost 8 bases at V and 6 bases at J; junction bases unmatched: 12. This CDR3 has 14 residues. Germline V gene data show CDR1 as MNHEY and CDR2 as SVGAGI. The CDR3 nucleotides are TGTGCCAGCTCTCGACTTACAGGGGGTGGCGAGCAGTACTTC. Protein sequence: CASSRLTGGGEQYF.

This chain joins TRBV29-1 and TRBJ1-3; 9 bases line up with TRBD1. The germline gives CDR1 SQVTM, CDR2 ANQGSEA. This CDR3 comprises 15 residues. The V gene end was trimmed by 1 base and the J gene end by 2 bases; junction bases not matched to a gene: 3. This chain's CDR3 is CSVEVRDRAGNTIYF. The CDR3 DNA follows: TGCAGCGTTGAAGTCCGGGACAGGGCTGGAAACACCATATATTTT.

This sequence joins TRBV7-8 and TRBJ2-7; 7 bases align to TRBD1. The V and J ends lost 0 bases and 6 bases, in that order; junction bases with no gene match: 2. CDR3 size: 13 residues. The germline V gene has CDR1 SGHVS and CDR2 FQNEAQ. CDR3 coding DNA: TGTGCCAGCAGCTTAGCGACAGGGCCCGAGCAGTACTTC. Its protein product is CASSLATGPEQYF.

This chain links TRBV4-1 with TRBJ2-3; 9 nucleotides align to TRBD2. V dropped 0 bases and J dropped 4; count of bases not matched to a gene: 11. Germline values: CDR1 MGHRA, CDR2 YSYEKL. The CDR3 totals 18 residues. In DNA form, the CDR3 reads TGCGCCAGCAGCCAAGATACGGCTAGCGGGGCCCGGGCAGATACGCAGTATTTT. It yields the protein CASSQDTASGARADTQYF.